This T cell receptor beta chain was recorded in a study of CD8 T cells in ankylosing spondylitis. TCRdb re-called the 5' RACE reads through MiXCR, storing one row per CDR3 protein. The table lists 150,000 to 200,000 distinct CDR3 sequences, about a sixth of them singletons. The CDR3 contains 14 residues. Trimming removed 3 bases at V and 5 bases at J, with 13 bases between. The clonotype was recovered from a male donor with ankylosing spondylitis or in good health (not recorded which). Sequencing input: blood, either unsorted or a sorted T cell fraction (not recorded which). The chain carries TRBV12-3 or TRBV12-4 and TRBJ1-1; D perhaps matches TRBD1 (5 bases). In nucleotides, the CDR3 is TGTGCCAGCAGTTTCGCAGGGTCGGGGACTGAAGCTTTCTTT. This codes for CASSFAGSGTEAFF.